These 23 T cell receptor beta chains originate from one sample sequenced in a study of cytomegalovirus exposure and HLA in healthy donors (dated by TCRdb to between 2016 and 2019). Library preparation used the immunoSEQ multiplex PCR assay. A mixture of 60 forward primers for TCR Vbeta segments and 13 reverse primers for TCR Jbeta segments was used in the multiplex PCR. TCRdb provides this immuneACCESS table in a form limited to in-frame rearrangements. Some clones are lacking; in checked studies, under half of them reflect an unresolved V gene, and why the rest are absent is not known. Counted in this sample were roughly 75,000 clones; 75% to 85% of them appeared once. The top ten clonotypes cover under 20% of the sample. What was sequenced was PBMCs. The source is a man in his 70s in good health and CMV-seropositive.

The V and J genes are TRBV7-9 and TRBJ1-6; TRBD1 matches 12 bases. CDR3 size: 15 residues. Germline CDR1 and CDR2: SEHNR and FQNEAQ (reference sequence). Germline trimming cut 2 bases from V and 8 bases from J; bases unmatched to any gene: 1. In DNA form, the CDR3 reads TGTGCCAGCAGCTTATGGGACAGGGGGCATTCACCCCTCCACTTT. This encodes CASSLWDRGHSPLHF.

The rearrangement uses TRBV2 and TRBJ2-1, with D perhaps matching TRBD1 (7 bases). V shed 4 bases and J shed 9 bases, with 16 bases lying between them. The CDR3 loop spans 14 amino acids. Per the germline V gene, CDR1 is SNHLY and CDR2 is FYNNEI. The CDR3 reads CASSAPDREAEQFF. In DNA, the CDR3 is TGTGCCAGCAGTGCCCCCGACAGGGAGGCTGAGCAGTTCTTC. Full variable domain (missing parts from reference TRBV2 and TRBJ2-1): EPEVTQTPSHQVTQMGQEVILRCVPISNHLYFYWYRQILGQKVEFLVSFYNNEISEKSEIFDDQFSVERPDGSNFTLKIRSTKLEDSAMYFCASSAPDREAEQFFGPGTRLTVL.

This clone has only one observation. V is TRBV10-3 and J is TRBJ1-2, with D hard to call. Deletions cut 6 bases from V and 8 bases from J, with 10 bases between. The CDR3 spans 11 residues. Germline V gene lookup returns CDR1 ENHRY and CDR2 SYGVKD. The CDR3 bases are TGTGCCATCAGCCGGGGTGTGGGCTACACCTTC. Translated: CAISRGVGYTF.

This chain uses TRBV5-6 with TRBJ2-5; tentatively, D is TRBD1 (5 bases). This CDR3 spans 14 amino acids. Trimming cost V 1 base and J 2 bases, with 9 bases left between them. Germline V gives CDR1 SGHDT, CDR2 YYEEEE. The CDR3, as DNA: TGTGCCAGCAGCTTGTTACAGGATCAAGAGACCCAGTACTTC. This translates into CASSLLQDQETQYF.

The CDR3 sequence: CASSQVEGTVNYEQYF. The CDR3 nucleotides are TGCGCCAGCAGCCAAGTAGAAGGGACAGTCAACTACGAGCAGTACTTC. The chain employs TRBV4-1 and TRBJ2-7; 7 bases align to TRBD1. Germline loops: CDR1 MGHRA, CDR2 YSYEKL. After removal of 1 base from V and 3 bases from J, the junction contained 9 bases not matched to a gene. The CDR3 is made up of 16 amino acids.

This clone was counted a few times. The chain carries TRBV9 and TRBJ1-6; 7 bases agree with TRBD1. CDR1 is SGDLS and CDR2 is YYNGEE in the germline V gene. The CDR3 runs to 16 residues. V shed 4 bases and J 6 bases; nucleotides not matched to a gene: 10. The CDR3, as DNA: TGTGCCAGCAGCCCACAGGGGTCTCCGGGTAATTCACCCCTCCACTTT. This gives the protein CASSPQGSPGNSPLHF.

In DNA, the CDR3 is TGTGCCAGCAGCGTAGCGGGACAGGGGGCTGAAAAACTGTTTTTT. Translated, it gives CASSVAGQGAEKLFF. The rearrangement uses TRBV9 and TRBJ1-4; TRBD1 matches at 12 bases. The germline V gene encodes CDR1 SGDLS and CDR2 YYNGEE. This CDR3 region has 15 residues. The V and J ends lost 0 bases and 7 bases, in that order; junction bases with no gene match: 1.

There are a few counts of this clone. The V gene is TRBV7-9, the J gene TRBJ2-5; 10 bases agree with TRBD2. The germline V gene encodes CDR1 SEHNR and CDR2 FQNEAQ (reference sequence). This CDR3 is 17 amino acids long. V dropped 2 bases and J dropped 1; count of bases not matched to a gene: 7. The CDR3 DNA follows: TGTGCCAGCAGCTTACCCCTAGCGGGAGAGGGCCAAGAGACCCAGTACTTC. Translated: CASSLPLAGEGQETQYF.

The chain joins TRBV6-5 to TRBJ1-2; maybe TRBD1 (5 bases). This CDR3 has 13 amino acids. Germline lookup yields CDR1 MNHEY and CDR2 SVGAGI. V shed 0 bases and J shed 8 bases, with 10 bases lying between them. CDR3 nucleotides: TGTGCCAGCAGTTACTCCCCAGGGCGGGGCTACACCTTC. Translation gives CASSYSPGRGYTF.

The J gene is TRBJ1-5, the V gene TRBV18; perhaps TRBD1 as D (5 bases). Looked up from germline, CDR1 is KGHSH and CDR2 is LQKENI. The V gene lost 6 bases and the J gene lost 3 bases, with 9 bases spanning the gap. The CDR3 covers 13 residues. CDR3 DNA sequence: TGTGCCAGCTCGGGGCTACCCAATCAGCCCCAGCATTTT. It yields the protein CASSGLPNQPQHF.

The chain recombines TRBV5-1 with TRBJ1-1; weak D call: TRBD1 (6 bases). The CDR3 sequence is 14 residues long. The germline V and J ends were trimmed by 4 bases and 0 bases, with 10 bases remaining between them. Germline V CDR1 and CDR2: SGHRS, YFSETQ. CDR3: CASSPGAVNTEAFF. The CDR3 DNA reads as TGCGCCAGCAGCCCAGGGGCCGTGAACACTGAAGCTTTCTTT.

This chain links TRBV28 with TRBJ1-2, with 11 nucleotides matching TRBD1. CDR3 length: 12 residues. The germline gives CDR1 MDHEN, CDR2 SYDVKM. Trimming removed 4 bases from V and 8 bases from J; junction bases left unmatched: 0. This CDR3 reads CASSWTGGGYTF. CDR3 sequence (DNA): TGTGCCAGCAGTTGGACAGGGGGCGGCTACACCTTC.

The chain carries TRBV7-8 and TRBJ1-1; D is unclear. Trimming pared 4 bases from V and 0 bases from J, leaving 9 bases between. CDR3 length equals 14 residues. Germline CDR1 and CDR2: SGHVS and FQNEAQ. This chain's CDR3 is CASSYSNMNTEAFF. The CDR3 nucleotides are TGTGCCAGCAGCTATAGCAACATGAACACTGAAGCTTTCTTT.

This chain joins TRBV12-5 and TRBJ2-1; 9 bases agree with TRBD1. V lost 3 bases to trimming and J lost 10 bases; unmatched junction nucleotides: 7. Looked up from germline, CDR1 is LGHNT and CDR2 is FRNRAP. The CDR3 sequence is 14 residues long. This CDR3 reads CASGFGTGLGEQFF. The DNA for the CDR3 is TGTGCTAGTGGTTTTGGGACAGGGCTGGGAGAGCAGTTCTTC.

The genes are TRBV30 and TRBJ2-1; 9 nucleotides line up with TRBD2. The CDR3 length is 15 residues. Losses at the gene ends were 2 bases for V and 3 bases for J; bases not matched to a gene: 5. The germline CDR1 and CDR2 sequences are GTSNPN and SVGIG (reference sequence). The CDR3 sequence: CAWSWASGNYNEQFF. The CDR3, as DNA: TGTGCCTGGAGTTGGGCTAGCGGGAACTACAATGAGCAGTTCTTC.

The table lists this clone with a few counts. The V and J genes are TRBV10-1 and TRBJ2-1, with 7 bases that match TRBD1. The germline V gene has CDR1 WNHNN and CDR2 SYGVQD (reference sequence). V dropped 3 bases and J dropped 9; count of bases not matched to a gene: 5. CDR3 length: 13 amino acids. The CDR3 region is CASSDTGDGEQFF. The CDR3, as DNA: TGCGCCAGCAGTGACACAGGGGACGGTGAGCAGTTCTTC.

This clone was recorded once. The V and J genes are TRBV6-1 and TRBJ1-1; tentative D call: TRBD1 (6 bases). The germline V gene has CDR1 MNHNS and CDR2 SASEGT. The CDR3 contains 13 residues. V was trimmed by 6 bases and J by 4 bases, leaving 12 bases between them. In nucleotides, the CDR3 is TGTGCCAGCAGCCCCAGGGGAGCCACTGAAGCTTTCTTT. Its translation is CASSPRGATEAFF.

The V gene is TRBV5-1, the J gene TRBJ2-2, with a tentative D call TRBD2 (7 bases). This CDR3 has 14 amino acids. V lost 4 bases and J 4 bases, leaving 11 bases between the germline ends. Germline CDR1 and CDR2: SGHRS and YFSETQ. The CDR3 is CASSTGGATGELFF. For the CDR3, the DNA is TGCGCCAGCAGCACTGGGGGGGCCACCGGGGAGCTGTTTTTT.

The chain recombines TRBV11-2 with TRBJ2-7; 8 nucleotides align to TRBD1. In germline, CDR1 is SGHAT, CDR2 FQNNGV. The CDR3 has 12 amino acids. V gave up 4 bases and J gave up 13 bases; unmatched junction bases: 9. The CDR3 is CASSSNYRGLYF. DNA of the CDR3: TGTGCCAGCAGCTCTAACTACAGGGGGTTATACTTC.

CDR3 nucleotides: TGTGCCAGCAGCTTATCGGGACTAGCGGGCAACAATGAGCAGTTCTTC. Translation gives CASSLSGLAGNNEQFF. The gene calls are TRBV11-3 and TRBJ2-1, with 12 nucleotides matching TRBD2. CDR3 size: 16 residues. V was pared by 2 bases and J by 5 bases, with 4 bases of the junction left unmatched. Germline CDR1 and CDR2: SGHNT and YENEEA.

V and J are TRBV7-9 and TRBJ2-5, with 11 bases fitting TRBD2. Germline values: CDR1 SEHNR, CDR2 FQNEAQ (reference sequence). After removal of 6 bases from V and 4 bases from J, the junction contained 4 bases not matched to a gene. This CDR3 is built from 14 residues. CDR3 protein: CASSSGLAGETQYF. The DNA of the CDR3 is TGTGCCAGCAGTTCCGGACTAGCGGGAGAGACCCAGTACTTC.

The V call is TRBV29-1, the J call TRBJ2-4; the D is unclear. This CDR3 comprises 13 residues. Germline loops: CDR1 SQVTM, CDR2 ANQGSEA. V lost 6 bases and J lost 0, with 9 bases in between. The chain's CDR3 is CSVTGLAKNIQYF. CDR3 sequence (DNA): TGCAGCGTGACGGGTCTAGCCAAAAACATTCAGTACTTC.

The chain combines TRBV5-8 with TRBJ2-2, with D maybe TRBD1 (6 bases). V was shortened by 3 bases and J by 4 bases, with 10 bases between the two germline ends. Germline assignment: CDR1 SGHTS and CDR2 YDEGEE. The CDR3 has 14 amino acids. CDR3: CASSSDRTTGELFF. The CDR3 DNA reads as TGTGCCAGCAGCTCGGACAGAACCACCGGGGAGCTGTTTTTT.